Below, 28 T cell receptor beta chains from the same sample are listed, as sequenced in a study of technical replicates of blood from a few donors. Only in-frame clones appear in the TCRdb table, and some are missing; sequencing was by immunoSEQ multiplex PCR. The sample gives over 70,000 clones, 80% to 95% of which show up once; 0.41% is in the top ten. The sample consisted of T cells isolated from PBMCs. These receptor sequences come from a human donor in good health.

CDR3 loop: CASSKGGQGASYEQYF. DNA for the CDR3: TGTGCCAGCAGCAAAGGGGGACAGGGGGCATCCTACGAGCAGTACTTC. The chain carries TRBV21-1 and TRBJ2-7; the table's D call of TRBD1 was not tested on the DNA. TRBV21-1 is noted as a pseudogene. The CDR3 is 16 residues long.

The rearrangement links TRBV9 to TRBJ2-2; 7 bases line up with TRBD1. There are 16 residues in the CDR3. The germline V gene has CDR1 SGDLS and CDR2 YYNGEE. V shed 0 bases, J shed 3 bases, and the junction held 5 bases outside the gene matches. Here the CDR3 reads CASSVARDRYTGELFF. The CDR3, as DNA: TGTGCCAGCAGCGTAGCTAGGGACAGATACACCGGGGAGCTGTTTTTT.

In DNA form, the CDR3 reads TGTGCCAGCAGCTTGGCCTGGGAGGAATGGGACAATGAGCAGTTCTTC. As protein: CASSLAWEEWDNEQFF. V and J are TRBV5-8 and TRBJ2-1; tentatively, D is TRBD2 (6 bases). CDR3 length: 16 residues. The V gene lost 0 bases and the J gene lost 5 bases, with 15 bases spanning the gap. Looked up from germline, CDR1 is SGHTS and CDR2 is YDEGEE.

Worth noting for this clone: Other DNA variants within this sample encode the same CDR3. The rearrangement links TRBV5-1 to TRBJ2-7; 9 bases map to TRBD1. This CDR3 spans 13 amino acids. Germline loops: CDR1 SGHRS, CDR2 YFSETQ. V dropped 3 bases and J dropped 4; count of bases not matched to a gene: 2. CDR3 protein: CASSSGQGYEQYF. The CDR3, as DNA: TGCGCCAGCAGCTCGGGACAGGGATACGAGCAGTACTTC.

This clone was found once. V is TRBV4-2 and J is TRBJ1-5; possibly TRBD1 for D (5 bases). V was pared by 1 base and J by 4 bases, with 14 bases between. The CDR3 extends over 16 amino acids. From germline, CDR1 is LGHNA and CDR2 YNFKEQ. CDR3 in amino acids: CASSQVQVMGNQPQHF. The CDR3 DNA follows: TGTGCCAGCAGCCAAGTACAGGTTATGGGAAATCAGCCCCAGCATTTT.

This clone was counted once. The chain joins TRBV2 to TRBJ2-7; D is undetermined. The CDR3 has 16 amino acids. V was cut by 3 bases and J by 3 bases, with 18 bases left in between. Germline V lookup: CDR1 SNHLY, CDR2 FYNNEI. The CDR3 coding sequence is TGTGCCAGCAGTGAGAGCGCCCCCCGGGTAGACTACGAGCAGTACTTC. Translating it yields CASSESAPRVDYEQYF.

J is TRBJ2-7 and V is TRBV4-1; TRBD2 agrees at 10 bases. This CDR3 spans 16 amino acids. Germline V CDR1 and CDR2: MGHRA, YSYEKL. V lost 5 bases to trimming and J lost 4 bases; unmatched junction nucleotides: 11. CDR3 protein: CASSFPKREGPYEQYF. The CDR3, as DNA: TGCGCCAGCAGCTTCCCAAAGCGGGAGGGCCCTTACGAGCAGTACTTC.

The rearrangement joins TRBV6-5 to TRBJ2-3; 12 bases fit TRBD2. In germline, CDR1 is MNHEY, CDR2 SVGAGI. The CDR3 spans 16 residues. J was trimmed by 4 bases and V by 2 bases; bases with no gene match: 4. CDR3 in DNA: TGTGCCAGCAGTTACGGGCTAGCGGGAGGGCCAGATACGCAGTATTTT. Translation gives CASSYGLAGGPDTQYF.

This sequence joins TRBV28 and TRBJ2-2; tentatively, D is TRBD2 (5 bases). Per germline, CDR1 MDHEN and CDR2 SYDVKM. This CDR3 comprises 17 residues. Trimming took 6 bases from V and 6 from J, leaving 23 bases between them. The CDR3 sequence is CASRETGSWALAGELFF. Written as DNA, the CDR3 is TGTGCCAGCAGAGAAACTGGGAGTTGGGCGTTGGCCGGGGAGCTGTTTTTT. The variable domain in full, completed from reference TRBV28 and TRBJ2-2, reads DVKVTQSSRYLVKRTGEKVFLECVQDMDHENMFWYRQDPGLGLRLIYFSYDVKMKEKGDIPEGYSVSREKKERFSLILESASTNQTSMYLCASRETGSWALAGELFFGEGSRLTVL.

This sequence joins TRBV19 and TRBJ2-7; tentative D call: TRBD2 (6 bases). Germline CDR1 reads LNHDA; CDR2 reads SQIVND (reference sequence). V gave up 3 bases and J gave up 5 bases, with 17 bases separating them. The CDR3 extends over 15 amino acids. The CDR3, as DNA: TGTGCCAGTAGTATGGCGGGGAGCGGCTACGACGAGCAGTACTTC. Amino acid sequence: CASSMAGSGYDEQYF.

The chain uses TRBV4-1 and TRBJ1-2; 9 positions match TRBD1. Germline CDR1 and CDR2: MGHRA and YSYEKL. The V gene end was trimmed by 4 bases and the J gene end by 3 bases; junction bases not matched to a gene: 15. There are 18 residues in the CDR3. DNA of the CDR3: TGCGCCAGCAGCCGCGGACAGGGGCGCCCTGATATCGACTATGGCTACACCTTC. Translation: CASSRGQGRPDIDYGYTF.

This clone has a handful of counts. CDR3 DNA: TGTGCCAGCAGTCTCCAGGGGGCTATCGGCTACACCTTC. It encodes CASSLQGAIGYTF. The chain combines TRBV28 with TRBJ1-2; 8 nucleotides align to TRBD1. The CDR3 spans 13 residues. Trimming removed 5 bases from V and 8 bases from J; junction bases left unmatched: 7. The germline gives CDR1 MDHEN, CDR2 SYDVKM.

The chain couples TRBV9 to TRBJ1-3; 9 positions agree with TRBD1. CDR1 SGDLS and CDR2 YYNGEE come from the germline V gene. The ends lost 2 bases at V and 3 bases at J; junction bases unmatched: 3. The CDR3 contains 15 residues. The CDR3 coding sequence is TGTGCCAGCAGCGTGACAGGGGGAATTGGAAACACCATATATTTT. Encoded protein: CASSVTGGIGNTIYF.

The chain recombines TRBV7-9 with TRBJ2-5; D might be TRBD1 (6 bases). Germline CDR1 SEHNR, CDR2 FQNEAQ (reference sequence). This CDR3 region has 15 residues. V shed 3 bases and J shed 4 bases, with 15 bases lying between them. In DNA, the CDR3 is TGTGCCAGCAGCTTGGGACATTCTCTCTTAGAGACCCAGTACTTC. Translated: CASSLGHSLLETQYF.

The table lists this clone with a count of one. The chain has TRBV11-3 and TRBJ1-4; TRBD1 aligns across 9 bases. The junction had 14 bases not matched to a gene; V was cut back by 4 bases and J by 8 bases. The CDR3 length is 17 residues. The germline CDR1 and CDR2 sequences are SGHNT and YENEEA. The CDR3 sequence: CASSSESGTGPREKLFF. In DNA, the CDR3 is TGTGCCAGCAGCTCGGAGTCCGGGACAGGGCCTCGAGAAAAACTGTTTTTT.

This clone was recorded only once. The J gene is TRBJ1-3, the V gene TRBV4-1; 8 bases line up with TRBD1. The J segment lost 3 bases and the V segment lost 0 bases, leaving 1 base of the junction unmatched. The CDR3 runs to 15 residues. Germline V gene sequence: CDR1 MGHRA, CDR2 YSYEKL. The CDR3 sequence is CASSQDRGLGNTIYF. The CDR3 DNA follows: TGCGCCAGCAGCCAAGACAGGGGGCTTGGAAACACCATATATTTT.

This chain links TRBV18 with TRBJ1-4; no definite D call. The CDR3 totals 14 residues. With 3 bases removed from V and 2 bases from J, the gap between germline ends came to 7 bases. Germline assignment: CDR1 KGHSH and CDR2 LQKENI. CDR3 sequence reads: CASSPGGTNEKLFF. The CDR3, as DNA: TGTGCCAGCTCACCTGGCGGGACTAATGAAAAACTGTTTTTT.

The genes are TRBV19 and TRBJ2-4; no clear D gene. V lost 11 bases to trimming and J lost 7 bases, with 12 bases between them. CDR1 is LNHDA and CDR2 is SQIVND in the germline V gene (reference sequence). The CDR3 consists of 11 residues. CDR3 loop: CASLLGNIQYF. In nucleotides, the CDR3 is TGTGCCTCTCTATTGGGCAACATTCAGTACTTC.

This clone was detected a few times. The chain has TRBV19 and TRBJ1-1, with D unclear. The CDR3 length is 14 residues. Trimming stripped 2 bases from V and 5 bases from J, with 12 bases between. Germline V gene lookup returns CDR1 LNHDA and CDR2 SQIVND (reference sequence). CDR3 nucleotides: TGTGCCAGTAGTATAATCGGCGGTAAGACTGAAGCTTTCTTT. The encoded protein is CASSIIGGKTEAFF. The whole variable domain, remainder taken from reference TRBV19 and TRBJ1-1, is DGGITQSPKYLFRKEGQNVTLSCEQNLNHDAMYWYRQDPGQGLRLIYYSQIVNDFQKGDIAEGYSVSREKKESFPLTVTSAQKNPTAFYLCASSIIGGKTEAFFGQGTRLTVV.

This rearrangement joins TRBV9 to TRBJ1-3; TRBD1 agrees at 10 bases. In germline, CDR1 is SGDLS, CDR2 YYNGEE. The J segment lost 0 bases and the V segment lost 0 bases, leaving 3 bases of the junction unmatched. This CDR3 comprises 17 residues. CDR3 in amino acids: CASSVVDRGLSGNTIYF. Here the CDR3 DNA reads TGTGCCAGCAGCGTAGTAGACAGGGGGCTCTCTGGAAACACCATATATTTT. Drawing the rest from reference TRBV9 and TRBJ1-3, the complete variable domain is DSGVTQTPKHLITATGQRVTLRCSPRSGDLSVYWYQQSLDQGLQFLIQYYNGEERAKGNILERFSAQQFPDLHSELNLSSLELGDSALYFCASSVVDRGLSGNTIYFGEGSWLTVV.

The chain recombines TRBV6-5 with TRBJ2-6; no clear D. Germline V gives CDR1 MNHEY, CDR2 SVGAGI. Trimming removed 4 bases at V and 0 bases at J, with 10 bases between. The CDR3 loop spans 16 amino acids. CDR3 DNA sequence: TGTGCCAGCAGTTTAAGACACATCTCTGGGGCCAACGTCCTGACTTTC. Protein product: CASSLRHISGANVLTF.

The CDR3 DNA follows: TGTGCCAGCAGTGAATTGGGGACAGGGGACACCGGGGAGCTGTTTTTT. Encoded protein: CASSELGTGDTGELFF. The chain recombines TRBV6-1 with TRBJ2-2, with 10 bases lining up with TRBD1. The CDR3 has 16 amino acids. CDR1 and CDR2 (germline): MNHNS, SASEGT. V lost 2 bases, J lost 3 bases, and 3 bases stayed unmatched.

The V and J genes are TRBV27 and TRBJ1-2; D remains unclear. The germline V gene encodes CDR1 MNHEY and CDR2 SMNVEV (reference sequence). The CDR3 has 14 residues. Trimming cost V 3 bases and J 0 bases, with 8 bases left between them. Here the CDR3 reads CASSFAGTNYGYTF. The CDR3 DNA follows: TGTGCCAGCAGTTTTGCGGGCACTAACTATGGCTACACCTTC.

This clone is a singleton in its sample. The chain has TRBV28 and TRBJ2-1; 7 bases agree with TRBD1. The V gene's germline CDR1 is MDHEN and CDR2 SYDVKM. CDR3 length: 14 residues. Trimming at V came to 7 bases and at J to 6 bases, leaving 9 bases not matched to a gene. CDR3 coding DNA: TGTGCCAGCAACGAACAGGGGTTTGGCAATGAGCAGTTCTTC. Amino acid sequence: CASNEQGFGNEQFF.

The chain has TRBV5-4 and TRBJ2-5; 8 positions match TRBD2. This CDR3 contains 14 residues. V trimming: 0 bases; J trimming: 5 bases; junction bases outside the gene matches: 3. From germline, CDR1 is SGHNT and CDR2 YYREEE (reference sequence). This CDR3 is CASSLGTSGETQYF. The CDR3 DNA is TGTGCCAGCAGCTTGGGTACTAGCGGTGAGACCCAGTACTTC.

This chain connects TRBV7-3 to TRBJ1-2; 9 bases agree with TRBD1. CDR3 size: 15 residues. From germline, CDR1 is SGHTA and CDR2 FQGTGA. The junction had 6 bases not matched to a gene; V was cut back by 5 bases and J by 2 bases. The CDR3 DNA is TGTGCCAGCAGCCCTACAGGGGGCGCCAACTATGGCTACACCTTC. Translating gives CASSPTGGANYGYTF.

This sequence joins TRBV9 and TRBJ1-5; D remains unclear. CDR3 size: 14 residues. V gave up 4 bases and J gave up 5 bases, with 13 bases separating them. The germline gives CDR1 SGDLS, CDR2 YYNGEE. Here the CDR3 DNA reads TGTGCCAGCAGCTTGGACGGACTATATCAGCCCCAGCATTTT. It translates to CASSLDGLYQPQHF. Full variable domain (rest looked up from reference TRBV9 and TRBJ1-5): DSGVTQTPKHLITATGQRVTLRCSPRSGDLSVYWYQQSLDQGLQFLIQYYNGEERAKGNILERFSAQQFPDLHSELNLSSLELGDSALYFCASSLDGLYQPQHFGDGTRLSIL.

The chain has TRBV30 and TRBJ2-7, with 7 bases fitting TRBD1. Germline lookup yields CDR1 GTSNPN and CDR2 SVGIG (reference sequence). V gave up 3 bases and J gave up 1 base; unmatched junction bases: 6. The CDR3 contains 14 residues. The chain's CDR3 is CAWRVGQRSYEQYF. Written as DNA, the CDR3 is TGTGCCTGGAGGGTGGGACAGCGGTCCTACGAGCAGTACTTC. The variable domain in full, with the rest retrieved from reference TRBV30 and TRBJ2-7, is SQTIHQWPATLVQPVGSPLSLECTVEGTSNPNLYWYRQAAGRGLQLLFYSVGIGQISSEVPQNLSASRPQDRQFILSSKKLLLSDSGFYLCAWRVGQRSYEQYFGPGTRLTVT.